The next 29 T cell receptor beta chains were all read from a single sample in a study of neurological immune-mediated disorders. Time point here: longitudinal time-point 2. TCRdb reanalysed the 5' RACE reads using MiXCR and keeps one entry per CDR3 protein. This repertoire shows 60,000 to 75,000 distinct CDR3 sequences, more than 8% found once; its top ten account for under 15%. Sequencing was performed on PBMCs. The receptor set was obtained from a man under 40 in good health.

This clonotype was recorded at least ten times. V and J are TRBV28 and TRBJ2-5, with D perhaps matching TRBD1 or TRBD2 (5 bases each). Per germline, CDR1 MDHEN and CDR2 SYDVKM. V dropped 7 bases and J dropped 4 bases, with 16 bases sitting between them. The CDR3 spans 14 residues. The CDR3 loop reads CASTLKGTVETQYF. Here the CDR3 DNA reads TGTGCCAGCACCCTGAAGGGGACGGTAGAGACCCAGTACTTC.

This clonotype was recorded at least ten times. The chain links TRBV3-1 to TRBJ2-7; 9 bases fit TRBD1. The germline CDR1 and CDR2 sequences are LGHDT and YNNKEL (reference sequence). This CDR3 spans 14 amino acids. The junction had 4 bases not matched to a gene; V was cut back by 1 base and J by 6 bases. CDR3 DNA sequence: TGTGCCAGCAGCCAAGGGGACAGGGAAGGCGAGCAGTACTTC. Amino acids: CASSQGDREGEQYF.

This clonotype was observed many times. The chain recombines TRBV29-1 with TRBJ1-2; no reliable D call. CDR3 length: 15 residues. V gave up 0 bases and J gave up 4 bases, with 15 bases separating them. Per germline, CDR1 SQVTM and CDR2 ANQGSEA. The CDR3 loop is CSVEDLAAGSYGYTF. In nucleotides, the CDR3 is TGCAGCGTTGAAGATCTCGCGGCAGGATCCTATGGCTACACCTTC.

This clonotype was detected ten times or more. The chain joins TRBV10-1 to TRBJ2-7, with unresolved D. The germline V gene has CDR1 WNHNN and CDR2 SYGVQD (reference sequence). The length of the CDR3 is 12 residues. The V end was cut by 0 bases, the J end by 4 bases, with 4 bases between. The CDR3 DNA sequence: TGCGCCAGCAGTGAGTCGGGGTACGAGCAGTACTTC. Translation gives CASSESGYEQYF.

This clonotype occurred many times. V gene TRBV29-1 combines with J gene TRBJ2-7, with D possibly being TRBD2 (5 bases). V was pared by 4 bases and J by 6 bases, with 19 bases between. Looked up from germline, CDR1 is SQVTM and CDR2 is ANQGSEA. The CDR3 has 14 residues. The CDR3 sequence is CSVVSSGEGVEQYF. The CDR3 DNA sequence: TGCAGCGTTGTATCATCCGGGGAAGGTGTCGAGCAGTACTTC.

This clonotype was seen ten or more times. The genes are TRBV5-1 and TRBJ2-2; 15 positions match TRBD2. CDR1 SGHRS and CDR2 YFSETQ come from the germline V gene. V shed 4 bases, J shed 7 bases, and the junction held 8 bases outside the gene matches. The length of the CDR3 is 17 residues. The CDR3 DNA reads as TGCGCCAGCAGCCGAGGACTAGCGGGAGGGCCGTACGGGGAGCTGTTTTTT. Amino acid sequence: CASSRGLAGGPYGELFF.

There are a few counts of this clonotype. The V call is TRBV6-1, the J call TRBJ2-6; D gene unclear. This CDR3 has 15 amino acids. The ends were cut back, 6 bases at V and 0 bases at J, with 9 bases in the middle. CDR1 and CDR2 from the germline V gene are MNHNS and SASEGT. The CDR3 nucleotides are TGTGCCAGCAGCTCGACCCACTCTGGGGCCAACGTCCTGACTTTC. Amino acids: CASSSTHSGANVLTF.

This chain links TRBV11-2 with TRBJ2-7; 11 bases align to TRBD2. Looked up from germline, CDR1 is SGHAT and CDR2 is FQNNGV. Germline trimming cut 3 bases from V and 3 bases from J; bases unmatched to any gene: 4. The CDR3 spans 15 residues. CDR3 residues: CASSFGTSGFYEQYF. As DNA, the CDR3 is TGTGCCAGCAGCTTTGGGACTAGCGGTTTCTACGAGCAGTACTTC.

This clonotype occurred many times. The chain employs TRBV5-4 and TRBJ2-2; D unclear. The V gene lost 0 bases and the J gene lost 3 bases, with 3 bases spanning the gap. This CDR3 comprises 13 residues. In germline, CDR1 is SGHNT, CDR2 YYREEE (reference sequence). The CDR3 spells CASSLAYTGELFF. In nucleotides, the CDR3 is TGTGCCAGCAGCTTGGCTTACACCGGGGAGCTGTTTTTT.

This chain's CDR3 is CASSWGGPLAGGPYNEQFF. The CDR3 coding sequence is TGTGCCAGCAGCTGGGGAGGTCCGCTAGCGGGAGGACCCTACAATGAGCAGTTCTTC. This chain connects TRBV11-1 to TRBJ2-1; 11 positions match TRBD2. V was pared by 4 bases and J by 2 bases, with 13 bases of the junction left unmatched. The CDR3 spans 19 residues. Germline V gene lookup returns CDR1 SGHAT and CDR2 FQDESV (reference sequence).

This clonotype was seen repeatedly, ten times or more. This rearrangement joins TRBV20-1 to TRBJ1-4; 8 bases agree with TRBD1. Per the germline V gene, CDR1 is DFQATT and CDR2 is SNEGSKA (reference sequence). The length of the CDR3 is 13 residues. J gave up 7 bases and V 5 bases, and 6 bases lay outside the gene matches. The CDR3 reads CSAGQGVSEKLFF. CDR3 coding DNA: TGCAGTGCTGGACAGGGAGTTTCTGAAAAACTGTTTTTT.

This clonotype was observed many times. The chain links TRBV5-1 to TRBJ2-2, with 8 bases lining up with TRBD2. The J segment lost 4 bases and the V segment lost 2 bases, leaving 7 bases of the junction unmatched. The germline V gene has CDR1 SGHRS and CDR2 YFSETQ. This CDR3 has 16 amino acids. The CDR3 is CASSFVASGPTGELFF. For the CDR3, the DNA is TGCGCCAGCAGCTTTGTGGCTAGCGGGCCCACCGGGGAGCTGTTTTTT.

This clonotype was detected many times. The genes are TRBV12-3 or TRBV12-4 and TRBJ2-6; D is perhaps TRBD1 (6 bases). V lost 5 bases to trimming and J lost 2 bases, with 10 bases between them. CDR3 length equals 15 residues. The CDR3 nucleotides read TGTGCCAGCAGTCTACAGGGAGCTGGGGCCAACGTCCTGACTTTC. As protein: CASSLQGAGANVLTF.

This clonotype showed up many times. The chain uses TRBV24-1 and TRBJ1-2; 8 bases match TRBD1. CDR3 length: 16 residues. Germline lookup yields CDR1 KGHDR and CDR2 SFDVKD. The V segment lost 0 bases and the J segment 6 bases; nucleotides outside the gene matches: 8. The CDR3 spells CATSDLSPGGVDGYTF. CDR3 nucleotides: TGTGCCACCAGTGATTTGTCCCCAGGGGGCGTCGATGGCTACACCTTC.

Notes on this clonotype: A junction end diverges from the germline sequence, so it may reflect a read error. The J gene is TRBJ2-7, the V gene TRBV28, with D perhaps TRBD1 (5 bases). Germline assignment: CDR1 MDHEN and CDR2 SYDVKM. The CDR3 totals 13 residues. DNA for the CDR3: TGTGCTAGCAGACACCCCTACAGGCGCGAGCAGTACTTC. Protein: CASRHPYRREQYF.

This clonotype showed up many times. The chain joins TRBV5-1 to TRBJ2-2, with TRBD1 matching 7 bases. With V trimmed by 4 bases and J by 0 bases, 3 bases remained unmatched. Germline V gene lookup returns CDR1 SGHRS and CDR2 YFSETQ. The CDR3 covers 15 residues. The CDR3 DNA reads as TGCGCCAGCAGCGTTGGGACAGCGAACACCGGGGAGCTGTTTTTT. Protein product: CASSVGTANTGELFF.

This clonotype was counted ten times or more. The chain carries TRBV2 and TRBJ2-7; D call uncertain. This CDR3 comprises 14 residues. CDR1 is SNHLY, CDR2 FYNNEI, per germline. Trimming stripped 4 bases from V and 1 base from J, with 11 bases between. The CDR3: CASSVESQSYEQYF. CDR3 DNA: TGTGCCAGCAGTGTTGAGTCACAGTCCTACGAGCAGTACTTC.

Regarding this clonotype: With a much larger clone just one base away, this may be a read error. This sequence joins TRBV3-1 and TRBJ2-1; D ambiguous. The CDR3 runs to 15 residues. Germline CDR1 is LGHDT and CDR2 is YNNKEL (reference sequence). DNA for the CDR3: TGTGTCAGCAGCCAAGAAGTGGCCTCCTACAATGAGCAGTTCTTC. Amino acids: CVSSQEVASYNEQFF.

This clonotype was picked up many times. The genes are TRBV7-3 and TRBJ2-7; the D gene is possibly TRBD2 (5 bases). This CDR3 comprises 13 residues. Germline values: CDR1 SGHTA, CDR2 FQGTGA. Trimming removed 3 bases from V and 6 bases from J, with 12 bases in between. CDR3 DNA: TGTGCCAGCAGCTTTGGGCGGGCGGGCGAGCAGTACTTC. Translation gives CASSFGRAGEQYF.

There are many counts of this clonotype. The rearrangement uses TRBV20-1 and TRBJ2-1; 10 nucleotides agree with TRBD1. The CDR3 runs 16 residues. Germline assignment: CDR1 DFQATT and CDR2 SNEGSKA (reference sequence). The junction had 8 bases not matched to a gene; V was cut back by 2 bases and J by 4 bases. This CDR3 is CSARPIGQGGYNEQFF. The DNA of the CDR3 is TGCAGTGCTAGACCGATCGGACAGGGGGGATACAATGAGCAGTTCTTC.

This clonotype was seen ten or more times. CDR3 loop: CASSQDDYTTDTQYF. CDR3 DNA: TGTGCCAGCAGCCAAGACGACTACACCACAGATACGCAGTATTTT. This chain uses TRBV3-1 with TRBJ2-3; D might be TRBD2 (5 bases). The CDR3 contains 15 residues. Per germline, CDR1 LGHDT and CDR2 YNNKEL (reference sequence). V was pared by 0 bases and J by 2 bases, with 9 bases between.

The chain combines TRBV5-1 with TRBJ2-7; D is perhaps TRBD2 (5 bases). V lost 4 bases and J lost 0, with 20 bases in between. The germline V gene encodes CDR1 SGHRS and CDR2 YFSETQ. The CDR3 is 17 residues long. CDR3 coding DNA: TGCGCCAGCAGCCCTTTGGTCGGGTGGGAGAGCTCCTACGAGCAGTACTTC. Protein sequence: CASSPLVGWESSYEQYF.

This clonotype was seen only a few times. The chain employs TRBV7-8 and TRBJ1-1; 9 nucleotides agree with TRBD1. V lost 3 bases and J lost 4; bases outside the gene matches: 6. The CDR3 consists of 15 residues. Germline V lookup: CDR1 SGHVS, CDR2 FQNEAQ. CDR3 DNA: TGTGCCAGCAGCTTCGGGGACAGGGAGGTCACTGAAGCTTTCTTT. Protein sequence: CASSFGDREVTEAFF.

This clonotype was seen ten or more times. The chain recombines TRBV20-1 with TRBJ2-7; 10 bases are shared with TRBD2. V shed 0 bases, J shed 6 bases, and the junction held 11 bases outside the gene matches. CDR3 length: 16 amino acids. Germline V CDR1 and CDR2: DFQATT, SNEGSKA (reference sequence). CDR3 nucleotide sequence: TGCAGTGCTAGAGATCCCAGCGGGAGGGCCGAGGGCGAGCAGTACTTC. Protein product: CSARDPSGRAEGEQYF.

The sample holds many counts of this clonotype. The V call is TRBV5-6, the J call TRBJ2-2; D not resolved. V was shortened by 3 bases and J by 4 bases, with 13 bases between the two germline ends. The CDR3 consists of 15 residues. Germline V gene sequence: CDR1 SGHDT, CDR2 YYEEEE. This CDR3 reads CASSSYPRRTGELFF. Here the CDR3 DNA reads TGTGCCAGCAGCTCGTACCCCAGGCGCACCGGGGAGCTGTTTTTT.

This clonotype has a count of ten or more. The chain joins TRBV5-1 to TRBJ2-1; D is undetermined. CDR1 is SGHRS, CDR2 YFSETQ, per germline. V was cut by 1 base and J by 5 bases, with 4 bases left in between. The CDR3 extends over 12 amino acids. For the CDR3, the DNA is TGCGCCAGCAGCTTGCTGGACAATGAGCAGTTCTTC. Its translation is CASSLLDNEQFF.

This clonotype was observed at least ten times. The chain links TRBV12-3 or TRBV12-4 to TRBJ2-1, with D maybe TRBD1 (5 bases). V lost 6 bases and J 6 bases, leaving 21 bases between the germline ends. The CDR3 has 16 amino acids. The CDR3 reads CASRLQGARSINEQFF. DNA for the CDR3: TGTGCCAGCAGATTACAAGGGGCCCGGTCTATCAATGAGCAGTTCTTC.

The sample holds many counts of this clonotype. Compared with germline, one end of the junction differs, possibly owing to a read error. This chain connects TRBV12-3 or TRBV12-4 to TRBJ1-1, with 7 bases fitting TRBD1. The CDR3 is 12 amino acids. This CDR3 reads CVSTWDSTEAFF. The CDR3 nucleotides are TGTGTCAGCACCTGGGACAGCACTGAAGCTTTCTTT.

This clonotype was counted at least ten times. The chain couples TRBV3-1 to TRBJ2-1; 9 bases fit TRBD1. The CDR3 runs to 18 residues. Losses at the gene ends were 1 base for V and 4 bases for J; bases not matched to a gene: 11. CDR1 and CDR2 from the germline V gene are LGHDT and YNNKEL (reference sequence). CDR3 DNA: TGTGCCAGCAGCCAAGTTCCCATAGGGACAGGGATATACAATGAGCAGTTCTTC. Its translation is CASSQVPIGTGIYNEQFF.